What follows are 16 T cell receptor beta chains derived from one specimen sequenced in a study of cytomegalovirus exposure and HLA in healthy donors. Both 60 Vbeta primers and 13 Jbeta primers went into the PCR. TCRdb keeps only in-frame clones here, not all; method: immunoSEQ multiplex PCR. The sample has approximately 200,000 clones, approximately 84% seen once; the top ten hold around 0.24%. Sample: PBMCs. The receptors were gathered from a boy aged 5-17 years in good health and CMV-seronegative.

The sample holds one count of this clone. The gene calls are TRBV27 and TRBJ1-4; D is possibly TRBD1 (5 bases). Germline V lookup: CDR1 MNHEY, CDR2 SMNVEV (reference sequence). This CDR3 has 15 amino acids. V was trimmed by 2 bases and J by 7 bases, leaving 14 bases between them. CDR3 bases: TGTGCCAGCAGTTTAAGGGCAGGGTGGGGTGAAAAACTGTTTTTT. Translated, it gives CASSLRAGWGEKLFF.

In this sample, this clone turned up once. The DNA of the CDR3 is TGTGCCATCAGTGCCGGACAGGGTTATTATGGCTACACCTTC. This encodes CAISAGQGYYGYTF. The J gene is TRBJ1-2, the V gene TRBV10-3, with 8 positions matching TRBD1. Germline V gives CDR1 ENHRY, CDR2 SYGVKD. V dropped 4 bases and J dropped 5; count of bases not matched to a gene: 6. CDR3 length: 14 residues.

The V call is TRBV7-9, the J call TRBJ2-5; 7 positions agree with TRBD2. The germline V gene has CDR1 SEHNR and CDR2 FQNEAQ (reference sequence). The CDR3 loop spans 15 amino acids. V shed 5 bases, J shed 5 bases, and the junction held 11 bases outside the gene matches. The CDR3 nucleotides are TGTGCCAGCAGCCCCCAGCCAACTAGCGTCGAGACCCAGTACTTC. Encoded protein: CASSPQPTSVETQYF.

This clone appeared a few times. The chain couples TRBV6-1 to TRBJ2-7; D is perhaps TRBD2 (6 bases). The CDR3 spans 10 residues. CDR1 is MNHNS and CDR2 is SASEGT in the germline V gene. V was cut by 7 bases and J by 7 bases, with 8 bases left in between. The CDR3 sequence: CASMAGEQYF. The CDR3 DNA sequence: TGTGCCAGCATGGCGGGGGAGCAGTACTTC.

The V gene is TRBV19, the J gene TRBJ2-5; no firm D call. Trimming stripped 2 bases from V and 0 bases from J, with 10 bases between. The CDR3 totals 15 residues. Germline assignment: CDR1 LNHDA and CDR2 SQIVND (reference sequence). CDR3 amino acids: CASSIRREYQETQYF. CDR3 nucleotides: TGTGCCAGTAGTATAAGGAGAGAGTACCAAGAGACCCAGTACTTC.

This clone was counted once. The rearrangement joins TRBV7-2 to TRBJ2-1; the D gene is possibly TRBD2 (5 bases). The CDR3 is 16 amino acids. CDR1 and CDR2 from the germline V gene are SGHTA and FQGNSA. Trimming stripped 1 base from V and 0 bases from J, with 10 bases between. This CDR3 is CASSLVGVISYNEQFF. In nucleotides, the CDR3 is TGTGCCAGCAGCTTAGTGGGAGTGATCTCCTACAATGAGCAGTTCTTC.

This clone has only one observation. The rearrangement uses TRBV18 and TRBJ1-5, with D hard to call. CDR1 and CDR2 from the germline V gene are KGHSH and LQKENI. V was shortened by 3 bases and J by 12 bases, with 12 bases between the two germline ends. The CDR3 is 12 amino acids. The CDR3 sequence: CASSPDGRDQHF. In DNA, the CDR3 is TGTGCCAGCTCACCGGACGGACGGGACCAGCATTTT.

The CDR3: CASSATGKSWTGELFF. In nucleotides, the CDR3 is TGTGCCAGCAGCGCCACAGGGAAAAGTTGGACCGGGGAGCTGTTTTTT. This chain connects TRBV9 to TRBJ2-2, with D possibly being TRBD1 (6 bases). CDR3 length: 16 amino acids. CDR1 and CDR2 from the germline V gene are SGDLS and YYNGEE. Trimming stripped 3 bases from V and 5 bases from J, with 17 bases between.

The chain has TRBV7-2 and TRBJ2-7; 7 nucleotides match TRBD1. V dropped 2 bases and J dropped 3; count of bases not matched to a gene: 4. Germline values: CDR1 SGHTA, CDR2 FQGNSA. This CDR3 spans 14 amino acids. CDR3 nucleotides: TGTGCCAGCAGCTTATCAGGGGGTTACTACGAGCAGTACTTC. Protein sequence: CASSLSGGYYEQYF.

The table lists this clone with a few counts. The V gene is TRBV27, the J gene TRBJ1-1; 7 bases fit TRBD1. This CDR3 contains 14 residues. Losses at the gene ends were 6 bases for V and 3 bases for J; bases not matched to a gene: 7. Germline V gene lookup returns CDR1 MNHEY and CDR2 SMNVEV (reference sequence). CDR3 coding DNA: TGTGCCAGCAGATGGCACAGGGGCCACACTGAAGCTTTCTTT. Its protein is CASRWHRGHTEAFF.

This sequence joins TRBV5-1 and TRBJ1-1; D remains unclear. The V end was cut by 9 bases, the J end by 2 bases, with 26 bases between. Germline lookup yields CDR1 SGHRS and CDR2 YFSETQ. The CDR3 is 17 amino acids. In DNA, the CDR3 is TGCGCCACCCCGATCGCGTTACGATACTCGGTCAACACTGAAGCTTTCTTT. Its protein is CATPIALRYSVNTEAFF. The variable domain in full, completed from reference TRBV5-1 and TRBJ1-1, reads KAGVTQTPRYLIKTRGQQVTLSCSPISGHRSVSWYQQTPGQGLQFLFEYFSETQRNKGNFPGRFSGRQFSNSRSEMNVSTLELGDSALYLCATPIALRYSVNTEAFFGQGTRLTVV.

The CDR3 spells CASSLGGALSPLHF. CDR3 in DNA: TGTGCCAGCAGCTTGGGGGGGGCACTATCACCCCTCCACTTT. V and J are TRBV7-8 and TRBJ1-6; D is possibly TRBD1 (6 bases). Germline CDR1 and CDR2: SGHVS and FQNEAQ. Trimming stripped 3 bases from V and 10 bases from J, with 13 bases between. The CDR3 covers 14 residues.

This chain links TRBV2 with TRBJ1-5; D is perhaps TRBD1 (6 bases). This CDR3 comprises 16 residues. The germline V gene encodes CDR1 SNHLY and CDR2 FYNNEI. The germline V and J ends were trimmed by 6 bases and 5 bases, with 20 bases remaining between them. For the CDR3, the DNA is TGTGCCAGCAGCGGGACACGGACAGCGGATCATCAGCCCCAGCATTTT. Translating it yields CASSGTRTADHQPQHF.

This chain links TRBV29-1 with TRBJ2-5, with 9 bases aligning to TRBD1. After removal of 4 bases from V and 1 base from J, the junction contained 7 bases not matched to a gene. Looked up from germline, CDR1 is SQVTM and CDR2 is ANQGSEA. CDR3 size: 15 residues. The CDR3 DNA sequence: TGCAGCGTTGTCTCCGGGACAGGGACCCAAGAGACCCAGTACTTC. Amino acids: CSVVSGTGTQETQYF.

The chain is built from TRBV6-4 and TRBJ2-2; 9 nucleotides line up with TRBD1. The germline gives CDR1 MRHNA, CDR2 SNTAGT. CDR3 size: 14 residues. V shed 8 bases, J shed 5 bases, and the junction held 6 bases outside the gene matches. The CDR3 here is CASSRGQGTGELFF. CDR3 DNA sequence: TGTGCCAGCTCGAGGGGACAGGGTACCGGGGAGCTGTTTTTT.

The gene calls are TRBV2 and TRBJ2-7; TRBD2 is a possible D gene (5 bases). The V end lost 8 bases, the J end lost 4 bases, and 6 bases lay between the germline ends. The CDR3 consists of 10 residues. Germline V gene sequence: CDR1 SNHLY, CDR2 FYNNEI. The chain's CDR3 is CASRGYEQYF. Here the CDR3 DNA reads TGTGCCAGCCGGGGATACGAGCAGTACTTC. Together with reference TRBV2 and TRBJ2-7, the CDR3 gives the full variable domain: EPEVTQTPSHQVTQMGQEVILRCVPISNHLYFYWYRQILGQKVEFLVSFYNNEISEKSEIFDDQFSVERPDGSNFTLKIRSTKLEDSAMYFCASRGYEQYFGPGTRLTVT.